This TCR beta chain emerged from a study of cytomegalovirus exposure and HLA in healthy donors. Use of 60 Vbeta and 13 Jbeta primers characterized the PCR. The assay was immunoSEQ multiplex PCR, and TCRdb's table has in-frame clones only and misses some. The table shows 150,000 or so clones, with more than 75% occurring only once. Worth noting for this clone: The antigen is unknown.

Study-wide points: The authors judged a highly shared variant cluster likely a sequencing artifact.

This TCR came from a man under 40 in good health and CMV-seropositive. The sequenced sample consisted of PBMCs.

The CDR3 nucleotides are TGCGCCAGCAGCTTAGAACTAGCGGTTCTCCAGAGCTCCTACAATGAGCAGTTCTTC. Translation: CASSLELAVLQSSYNEQFF. The gene calls are TRBV5-1 and TRBJ2-1; 8 bases line up with TRBD2. Germline CDR1 is SGHRS and CDR2 is YFSETQ. The ends lost 2 bases at V and 0 bases at J; junction bases unmatched: 13. The length of the CDR3 is 19 residues. The variable domain in full, with the rest retrieved from reference TRBV5-1 and TRBJ2-1, is KAGVTQTPRYLIKTRGQQVTLSCSPISGHRSVSWYQQTPGQGLQFLFEYFSETQRNKGNFPGRFSGRQFSNSRSEMNVSTLELGDSALYLCASSLELAVLQSSYNEQFFGPGTRLTVL.